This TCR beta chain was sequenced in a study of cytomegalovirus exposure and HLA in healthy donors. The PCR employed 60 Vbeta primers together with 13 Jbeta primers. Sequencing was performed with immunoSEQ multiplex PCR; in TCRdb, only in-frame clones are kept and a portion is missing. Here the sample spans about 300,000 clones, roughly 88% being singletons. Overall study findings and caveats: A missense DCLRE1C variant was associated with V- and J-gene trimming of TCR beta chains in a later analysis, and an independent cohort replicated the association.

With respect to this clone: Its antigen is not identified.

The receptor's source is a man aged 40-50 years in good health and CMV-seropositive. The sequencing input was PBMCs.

The CDR3 here is CASSPGVAGVSDTDTQYF. The CDR3 nucleotides are TGCGCCAGCAGCCCGGGGGTAGCGGGAGTGTCGGACACAGATACGCAGTATTTT. The chain combines TRBV4-1 with TRBJ2-3, with 9 bases fitting TRBD2. The V and J ends lost 4 bases and 2 bases, in that order; junction bases with no gene match: 13. CDR3 length: 18 amino acids. Germline V lookup: CDR1 MGHRA, CDR2 YSYEKL.